This paragraph covers one T cell receptor (beta chain) sequence. Its antigen is unknown. Trimming took off 4 bases at V and 7 bases at J, with 17 bases between the two ends. The CDR3 has 14 amino acids. Germline CDR1 SEHNR, CDR2 FQNEAQ (reference sequence). RNA transcripts provided the source from which TCR beta CDR3 regions were amplified. HTBI primers were employed in a first-round RT-PCR of the TCR CDR3. TCRdb called the multiplex PCR reads again in MiXCR, with one record for every CDR3 protein. The repertoire has about 380,000 distinct CDR3 sequences, around 20% of them found once; the top ten carry less than 45%. Lactation, pregnancy, other autoimmune disease or uncontrolled infection led to exclusion of patients. Diagnoses were established using clinical symptoms, serum thyroxine and TRAb, thyroid ultrasound and orbital computed tomography. These data come from a study of T cells in Graves' hyperthyroidism and ophthalmopathy. Whole-study results and caveats: The majority of expanded thyroid clonotypes above 0.001 also appeared in blood. Ophthalmopathy was distinguished from stable hyperthyroidism by 13 V-J signatures.

Material for sequencing was blood. The TCR originated in a young man with Graves' ophthalmopathy. The rearrangement uses TRBV7-9 and TRBJ2-7, with TRBD2 as a possible D gene (6 bases). The DNA of the CDR3 is TGTGCCAGCAGCTCCTCCCGTGGGGAGGTTGAGCAGTACTTC. Translated: CASSSSRGEVEQYF.